These 17 T cell receptor beta chains share one sample of origin, sequenced in a study of shared clonotypes between healthy human individuals (dated by TCRdb to the early 2020s). The library was made by the immunoSEQ multiplex PCR assay. In TCRdb, the immuneACCESS table is reduced to in-frame sequences with V and J assigned. These tables do not hold every clone; where another copy was compared, an unresolved V gene accounts for under half, and the others remain unexplained. The sample has millions of clones on record, around 94% of them singletons. The ten largest make up 0.11% to 0.15% of the sample. The sample was naive CD4+ T cells sorted from blood. The sample's cell subset or site label is to be understood as: CD45RA+ positively selected. The receptors come from a young man in good health.

The chain has TRBV5-1 and TRBJ2-2; D may correspond to TRBD1 or TRBD2 (5 bases each). The CDR3 sequence is 16 residues long. CDR1 is SGHRS and CDR2 is YFSETQ in the germline V gene. Trimming took 4 bases from V and 1 from J, leaving 14 bases between them. CDR3 loop: CASSARRGENTGELFF. The CDR3 bases are TGCGCCAGCAGCGCCCGGAGAGGGGAGAACACCGGGGAGCTGTTTTTT.

J is TRBJ1-1 and V is TRBV6-1; D unclear. V shed 6 bases and J shed 6 bases, with 11 bases lying between them. Looked up from germline, CDR1 is MNHNS and CDR2 is SASEGT. This CDR3 comprises 12 residues. In nucleotides, the CDR3 is TGTGCCAGCAGCCACGACCTCCCTGAAGCTTTCTTT. Protein: CASSHDLPEAFF.

The chain links TRBV10-3 to TRBJ1-6; D is unresolved. The V end lost 6 bases, the J end lost 8 bases, and 20 bases lay between the germline ends. Germline V gene sequence: CDR1 ENHRY, CDR2 SYGVKD. This CDR3 spans 16 amino acids. CDR3 region: CAIRKDGGGIDSPLHF. Written as DNA, the CDR3 is TGTGCCATCAGAAAGGACGGTGGAGGCATTGATTCACCCCTCCACTTT.

The genes are TRBV7-2 and TRBJ1-2, with 10 bases fitting TRBD1. The CDR3 runs to 15 residues. V was pared by 3 bases and J by 6 bases, with 7 bases of the junction left unmatched. Germline V CDR1 and CDR2: SGHTA, FQGNSA. CDR3 nucleotides: TGTGCCAGCAGCTTGGTGGGACAGGGGCTCCATGGCTACACCTTC. Its protein product is CASSLVGQGLHGYTF.

This clone came up once. The CDR3 loop is CASKGQGYEQYF. The CDR3 DNA reads TGCGCCAGCAAGGGACAGGGGTACGAGCAGTACTTC. V usage is TRBV5-1 and J usage is TRBJ2-7, with TRBD1 matching 10 bases. Germline V gene sequence: CDR1 SGHRS, CDR2 YFSETQ. The ends lost 6 bases at V and 4 bases at J; junction bases unmatched: 1. The CDR3 has 12 residues.

The V and J genes are TRBV5-1 and TRBJ1-2; 7 bases align to TRBD1. V was pared by 3 bases and J by 8 bases, with 34 bases of the junction left unmatched. The CDR3 is 22 residues long. CDR1 and CDR2 from the germline V gene are SGHRS and YFSETQ. The CDR3 loop reads CASSWTTNSWGQRTVGSIGYTF. The CDR3 DNA reads TGCGCCAGCAGCTGGACCACCAATTCTTGGGGACAGAGAACCGTGGGGAGTATAGGCTACACCTTC.

The gene calls are TRBV5-1 and TRBJ2-7; 8 positions agree with TRBD1. This CDR3 contains 14 residues. CDR1 and CDR2 from the germline V gene are SGHRS and YFSETQ. J lost 3 bases, V lost 2 bases, and 4 bases had no gene match. The CDR3 is CASSFGQGFYEQYF. CDR3 nucleotide sequence: TGCGCCAGCAGCTTCGGACAGGGATTCTACGAGCAGTACTTC.

This chain joins TRBV4-1 and TRBJ2-3; TRBD2 aligns across 9 bases. The CDR3 spans 17 residues. The trim removed 5 bases at V and 5 bases at J, leaving 14 bases unmatched. CDR1 is MGHRA, CDR2 YSYEKL, per germline. Here the CDR3 DNA reads TGCGCCAGCAGCTCCCGTAGTAGCGGGGGTGCGATAGATACGCAGTATTTT. Translating it yields CASSSRSSGGAIDTQYF.

About this clone itself: The sample carries other DNA sequences with the same CDR3. The rearrangement links TRBV30 to TRBJ2-3, with 10 bases that match TRBD1. Looked up from germline, CDR1 is GTSNPN and CDR2 is SVGIG (reference sequence). The ends lost 3 bases at V and 4 bases at J; junction bases unmatched: 1. The CDR3 covers 13 residues. The CDR3 sequence: CAWSGQGADTQYF. As DNA, the CDR3 is TGTGCCTGGAGCGGACAGGGGGCAGATACGCAGTATTTT.

The count of this clone is one. DNA for the CDR3: TGTGCCAGCAGCTTACTCGGACGGAACTCCTACGAGCAGTACTTC. This codes for CASSLLGRNSYEQYF. The chain links TRBV7-8 to TRBJ2-7; D gene unclear. The V gene lost 2 bases and the J gene lost 0 bases, with 11 bases spanning the gap. Germline V lookup: CDR1 SGHVS, CDR2 FQNEAQ. The CDR3 consists of 15 residues.

The chain is built from TRBV28 and TRBJ1-1, with 8 bases identical to TRBD1. The germline V gene has CDR1 MDHEN and CDR2 SYDVKM. The CDR3 contains 16 residues. V lost 8 bases, J lost 7 bases, and 18 bases stayed unmatched. Here the CDR3 DNA reads TGTGCCAGCGGCGTCCCGGGACAGGTTAGTAGGTATGAAGCTTTCTTT. Translating it yields CASGVPGQVSRYEAFF. Using reference TRBV28 and TRBJ1-1 for the parts outside the CDR3, the full variable domain is DVKVTQSSRYLVKRTGEKVFLECVQDMDHENMFWYRQDPGLGLRLIYFSYDVKMKEKGDIPEGYSVSREKKERFSLILESASTNQTSMYLCASGVPGQVSRYEAFFGQGTRLTVV.

The V gene is TRBV29-1, the J gene TRBJ2-1, with 9 bases identical to TRBD1. The CDR3 contains 14 residues. Germline CDR1 and CDR2: SQVTM and ANQGSEA. V dropped 7 bases and J dropped 3; count of bases not matched to a gene: 7. The CDR3 sequence is CSASRTGDYNEQFF. The CDR3, as DNA: TGCAGCGCCTCCAGGACAGGGGACTACAATGAGCAGTTCTTC.

V gene TRBV27 combines with J gene TRBJ2-2, with TRBD2 identical over 7 bases. In germline, CDR1 is MNHEY, CDR2 SMNVEV (reference sequence). This CDR3 has 15 amino acids. V trimming: 7 bases; J trimming: 3 bases; junction bases outside the gene matches: 8. The CDR3 DNA sequence: TGTGCCAGCACCCCTTTGGGAGGGGACACCGGGGAGCTGTTTTTT. Translated: CASTPLGGDTGELFF.

The chain joins TRBV30 to TRBJ1-1, with D unclear. This CDR3 has 11 residues. The V and J ends lost 4 bases and 8 bases respectively, with 11 bases between them. Per germline, CDR1 GTSNPN and CDR2 SVGIG (reference sequence). DNA of the CDR3: TGTGCCTGGACCTCCCGAGACGAAGCTTTCTTT. Amino acids: CAWTSRDEAFF. Filled out from reference TRBV30 and TRBJ1-1, the complete variable domain reads SQTIHQWPATLVQPVGSPLSLECTVEGTSNPNLYWYRQAAGRGLQLLFYSVGIGQISSEVPQNLSASRPQDRQFILSSKKLLLSDSGFYLCAWTSRDEAFFGQGTRLTVV.

The chain joins TRBV6-1 to TRBJ2-7; a weak D match, TRBD1 (6 bases). Germline assignment: CDR1 MNHNS and CDR2 SASEGT. Trimming removed 6 bases from V and 1 base from J, with 16 bases in between. The CDR3 totals 15 residues. The CDR3 reads CASRLTGFGSYEQYF. As DNA, the CDR3 is TGTGCCAGCAGACTCACAGGGTTTGGTTCCTACGAGCAGTACTTC.

The V call is TRBV2, the J call TRBJ2-2; 12 bases map to TRBD2. The CDR3 runs to 15 residues. The J segment lost 5 bases and the V segment lost 8 bases, leaving 6 bases of the junction unmatched. CDR1 is SNHLY, CDR2 FYNNEI, per germline. The CDR3 loop reads CASRGTSGLTGELFF. CDR3 coding DNA: TGTGCCAGCCGTGGGACTAGCGGGCTAACCGGGGAGCTGTTTTTT.

This chain uses TRBV7-2 with TRBJ1-3; D call uncertain. Germline CDR1 reads SGHTA; CDR2 reads FQGNSA. The V end lost 1 base, the J end lost 0 bases, and 13 bases lay between the germline ends. The CDR3 is made up of 17 amino acids. The CDR3 DNA is TGTGCCAGCAGCTTAGGCTTTTGGGAAAACTCTGGAAACACCATATATTTT. Translating gives CASSLGFWENSGNTIYF.